This T cell receptor (beta chain) was sequenced for a study of T cell repertoires in cytomegalovirus infection (dated by TCRdb to the late 2010s). In terms of the full investigation: Donor HLA type was relevant to the analysis, because carriage of CMV infection together with the matching HLA type was indicated by public TCR beta signatures.

The paper as a whole reports these results and caveats: Cumulative frequency of public TCR beta family members discriminated carriers of CMV infection plus the relevant HLA type in this cohort and an independent roughly 350-donor cohort. The ex vivo response was dominated by HLA-C-restricted CMV-specific TCR beta clonotypes, and the single most frequent clonotype in two of eight donors was supplied by these HLA-C-restricted clonotypes.

This sample was sequenced with an Illumina HiSeq 1500. In-frame beta chains were kept once TCRdb had trimmed the public reads at Q25 with fastp and called clones with MiXCR. One record per CDR3 amino acid sequence lists the most common genes and DNA. For this sample there are about 330,000 distinct CDR3 sequences; more than 8% appear just once. The top ten hold 3.5% to 4.5% of the sample. V is pruned by 6 bases and J by 4 bases, leaving 10 bases of the junction without a gene match. Measured from the cysteine to the phenylalanine, the CDR3 is 16 residues long. Kept here is only the CDR3 DNA, which spans 48 bases and is read in frame from base 1. The germline V gene provides CDR1 MNHEY and CDR2 SVGAGI. This clonotype was counted between two and nine times. The target of this receptor is not known. It has no much larger one-base neighbor in the sample; base qualities were not kept.

The sequenced sample was PBMCs. The chain joins TRBV6-5 to TRBJ1-5, with 9 bases aligning to TRBD1. This TCR derives from a human donor in good health (CMV status not recorded). Some clones in this sample may be carry-over from other donors' samples. Here the CDR3 is given as CASRAGDRGKNQPQHF. Read as DNA, the sequence is TGTGCCAGCAGGGCAGGAGACAGGGGGAAAAATCAGCCCCAGCATTTT.